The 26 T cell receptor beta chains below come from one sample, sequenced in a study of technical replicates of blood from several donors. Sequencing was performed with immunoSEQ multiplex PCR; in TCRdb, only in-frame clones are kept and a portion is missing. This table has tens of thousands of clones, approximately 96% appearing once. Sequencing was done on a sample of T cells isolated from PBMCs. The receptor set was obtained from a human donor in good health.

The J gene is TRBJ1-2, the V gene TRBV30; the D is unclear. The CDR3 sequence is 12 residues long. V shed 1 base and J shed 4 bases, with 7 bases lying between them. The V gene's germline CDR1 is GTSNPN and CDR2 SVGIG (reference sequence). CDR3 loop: CAWSGQAYGYTF. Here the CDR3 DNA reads TGTGCCTGGAGTGGGCAGGCCTATGGCTACACCTTC.

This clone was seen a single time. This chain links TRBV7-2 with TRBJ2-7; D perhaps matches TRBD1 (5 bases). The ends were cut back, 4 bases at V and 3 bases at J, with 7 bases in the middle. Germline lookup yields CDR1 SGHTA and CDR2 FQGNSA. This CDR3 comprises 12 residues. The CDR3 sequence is CASSSTGYEQYF. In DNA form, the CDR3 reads TGTGCCAGCAGCTCAACAGGCTACGAGCAGTACTTC.

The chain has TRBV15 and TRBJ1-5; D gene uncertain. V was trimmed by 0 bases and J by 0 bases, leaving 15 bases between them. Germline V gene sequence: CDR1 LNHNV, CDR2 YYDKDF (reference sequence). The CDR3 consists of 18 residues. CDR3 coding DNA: TGTGCCACCAGCAGAGATTCGGGAGTGGGATATAGCAATCAGCCCCAGCATTTT. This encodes CATSRDSGVGYSNQPQHF.

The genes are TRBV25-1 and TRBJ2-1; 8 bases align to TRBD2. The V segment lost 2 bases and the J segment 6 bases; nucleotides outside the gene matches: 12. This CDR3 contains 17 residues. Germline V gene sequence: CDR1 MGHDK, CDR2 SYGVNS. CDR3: CASSEPAGTSIRNEQFF. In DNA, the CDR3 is TGTGCCAGCAGTGAACCGGCCGGGACTAGTATCCGCAATGAGCAGTTCTTC.

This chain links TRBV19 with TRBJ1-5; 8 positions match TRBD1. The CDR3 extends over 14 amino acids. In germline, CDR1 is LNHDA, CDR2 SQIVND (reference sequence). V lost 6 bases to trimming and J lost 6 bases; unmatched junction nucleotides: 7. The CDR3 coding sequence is TGTGCCAGTAGCCCGACAGGGGAGGGTCAGCCCCAGCATTTT. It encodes CASSPTGEGQPQHF.

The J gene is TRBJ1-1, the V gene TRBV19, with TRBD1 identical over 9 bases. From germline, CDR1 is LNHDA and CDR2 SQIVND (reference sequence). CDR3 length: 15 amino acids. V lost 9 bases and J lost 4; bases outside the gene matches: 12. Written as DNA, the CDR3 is TGTGCCAGCCATCCGCACGGGACAGGGCTCACTGAAGCTTTCTTT. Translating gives CASHPHGTGLTEAFF.

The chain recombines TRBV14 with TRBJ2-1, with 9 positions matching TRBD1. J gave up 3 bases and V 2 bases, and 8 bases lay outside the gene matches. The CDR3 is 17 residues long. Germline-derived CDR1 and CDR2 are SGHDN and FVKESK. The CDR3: CASSQFMTGGIYNEQFF. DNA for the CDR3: TGTGCCAGCAGCCAATTTATGACAGGGGGTATCTACAATGAGCAGTTCTTC. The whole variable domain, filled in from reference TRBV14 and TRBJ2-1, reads EAGVTQFPSHSVIEKGQTVTLRCDPISGHDNLYWYRRVMGKEIKFLLHFVKESKQDESGMPNNRFLAERTGGTYSTLKVQPAELEDSGVYFCASSQFMTGGIYNEQFFGPGTRLTVL.

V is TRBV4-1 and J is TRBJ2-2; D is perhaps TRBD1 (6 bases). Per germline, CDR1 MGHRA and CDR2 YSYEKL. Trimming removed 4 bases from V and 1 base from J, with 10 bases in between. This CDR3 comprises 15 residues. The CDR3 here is CASSLPGQNTGELFF. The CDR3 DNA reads TGCGCCAGCAGCCTACCGGGACAGAACACCGGGGAGCTGTTTTTT.

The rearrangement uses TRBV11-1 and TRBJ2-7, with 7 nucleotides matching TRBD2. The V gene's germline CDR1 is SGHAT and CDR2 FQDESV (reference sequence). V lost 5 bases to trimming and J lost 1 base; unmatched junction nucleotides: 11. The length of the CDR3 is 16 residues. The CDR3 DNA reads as TGTGCCAGCAGCCGTGCAACTAGCGTCCCTTCCTACGAGCAGTACTTC. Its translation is CASSRATSVPSYEQYF.

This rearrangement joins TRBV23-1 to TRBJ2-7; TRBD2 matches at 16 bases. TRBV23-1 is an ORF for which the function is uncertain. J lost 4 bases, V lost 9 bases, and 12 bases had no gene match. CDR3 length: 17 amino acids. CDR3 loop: CARSRGTSGRARYEQYF. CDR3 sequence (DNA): TGCGCCAGGTCCCGGGGGACTAGCGGGAGGGCCAGGTACGAGCAGTACTTC.

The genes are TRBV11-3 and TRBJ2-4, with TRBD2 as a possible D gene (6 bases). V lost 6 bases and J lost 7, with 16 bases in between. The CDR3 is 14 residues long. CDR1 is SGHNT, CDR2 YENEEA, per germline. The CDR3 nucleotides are TGTGCCAGCAGTCCAGCGGGTCGTGGGAACATTCAGTACTTC. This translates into CASSPAGRGNIQYF.

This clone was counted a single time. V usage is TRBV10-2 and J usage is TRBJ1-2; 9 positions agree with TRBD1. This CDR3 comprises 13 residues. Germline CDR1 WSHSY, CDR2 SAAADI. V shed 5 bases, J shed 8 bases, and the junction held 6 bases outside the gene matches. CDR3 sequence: CASSWDRADGYTF. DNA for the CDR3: TGCGCCAGCAGTTGGGACAGGGCGGACGGCTACACCTTC.

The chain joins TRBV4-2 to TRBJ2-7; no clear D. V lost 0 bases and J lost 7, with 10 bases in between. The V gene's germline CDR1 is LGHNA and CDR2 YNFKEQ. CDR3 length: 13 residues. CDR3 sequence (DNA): TGTGCCAGCAGCCAAGAAGCCTTGAGGGAGCAGTACTTC. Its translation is CASSQEALREQYF.

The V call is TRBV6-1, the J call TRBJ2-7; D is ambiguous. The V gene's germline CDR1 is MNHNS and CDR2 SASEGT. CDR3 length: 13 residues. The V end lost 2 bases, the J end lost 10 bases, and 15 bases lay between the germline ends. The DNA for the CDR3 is TGTGCCAGCAGTGAATCATATTTACCAGGACAGTACTTC. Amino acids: CASSESYLPGQYF.

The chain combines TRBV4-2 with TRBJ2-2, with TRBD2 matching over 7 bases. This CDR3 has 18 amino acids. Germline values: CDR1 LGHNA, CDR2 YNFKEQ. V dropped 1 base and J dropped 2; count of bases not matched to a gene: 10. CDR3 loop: CASSQVMSASGNTGELFF. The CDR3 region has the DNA TGTGCCAGCAGCCAAGTGATGAGTGCTAGCGGAAACACCGGGGAGCTGTTTTTT.

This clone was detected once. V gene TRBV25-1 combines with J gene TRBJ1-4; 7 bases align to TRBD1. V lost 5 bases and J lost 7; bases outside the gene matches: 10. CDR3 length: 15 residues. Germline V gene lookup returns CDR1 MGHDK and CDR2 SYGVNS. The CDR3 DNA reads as TGTGCCAGCAGTCCCCTAGACAGGGTTGGTGAAAAACTGTTTTTT. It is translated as CASSPLDRVGEKLFF. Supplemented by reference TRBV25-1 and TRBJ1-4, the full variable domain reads EADIYQTPRYLVIGTGKKITLECSQTMGHDKMYWYQQDPGMELHLIHYSYGVNSTEKGDLSSESTVSRIRTEHFPLTLESARPSHTSQYLCASSPLDRVGEKLFFGSGTQLSVL.

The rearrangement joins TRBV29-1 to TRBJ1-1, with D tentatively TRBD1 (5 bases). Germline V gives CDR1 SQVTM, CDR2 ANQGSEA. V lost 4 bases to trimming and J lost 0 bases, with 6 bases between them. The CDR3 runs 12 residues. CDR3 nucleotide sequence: TGCAGCGTTGTACAGGTGAACACTGAAGCTTTCTTT. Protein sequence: CSVVQVNTEAFF.

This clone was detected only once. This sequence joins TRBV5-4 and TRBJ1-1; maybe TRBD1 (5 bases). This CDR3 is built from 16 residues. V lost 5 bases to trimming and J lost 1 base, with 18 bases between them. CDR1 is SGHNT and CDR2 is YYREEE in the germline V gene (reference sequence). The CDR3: CASRTMYRLPNTEAFF. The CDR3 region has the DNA TGTGCCAGCAGAACTATGTACAGGTTACCGAACACTGAAGCTTTCTTT.

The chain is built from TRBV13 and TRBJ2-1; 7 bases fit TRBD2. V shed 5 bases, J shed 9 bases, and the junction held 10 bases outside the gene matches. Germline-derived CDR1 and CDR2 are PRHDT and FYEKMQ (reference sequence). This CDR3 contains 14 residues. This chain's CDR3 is CASSLGLGRVEQFF. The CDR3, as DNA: TGTGCCAGCAGCCTCGGACTAGGTAGAGTTGAGCAGTTCTTC.

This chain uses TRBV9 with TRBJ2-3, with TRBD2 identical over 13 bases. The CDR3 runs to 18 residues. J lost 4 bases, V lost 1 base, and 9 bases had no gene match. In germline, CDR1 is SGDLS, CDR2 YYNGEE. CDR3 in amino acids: CASSVSGLAGVPADTQYF. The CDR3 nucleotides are TGTGCCAGCAGCGTAAGTGGACTAGCGGGAGTTCCCGCAGATACGCAGTATTTT.

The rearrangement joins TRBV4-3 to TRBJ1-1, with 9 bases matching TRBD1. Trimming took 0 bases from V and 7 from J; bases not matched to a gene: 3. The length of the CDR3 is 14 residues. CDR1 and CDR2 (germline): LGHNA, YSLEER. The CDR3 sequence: CASSQEDRGSEAFF. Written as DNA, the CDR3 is TGCGCCAGCAGCCAAGAGGACAGGGGAAGTGAAGCTTTCTTT.

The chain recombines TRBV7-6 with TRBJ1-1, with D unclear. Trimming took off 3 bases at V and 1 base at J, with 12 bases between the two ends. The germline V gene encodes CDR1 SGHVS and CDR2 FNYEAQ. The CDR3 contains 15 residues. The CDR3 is CASSFPALKNTEAFF. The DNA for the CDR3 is TGTGCCAGCAGCTTCCCTGCACTCAAGAACACTGAAGCTTTCTTT.

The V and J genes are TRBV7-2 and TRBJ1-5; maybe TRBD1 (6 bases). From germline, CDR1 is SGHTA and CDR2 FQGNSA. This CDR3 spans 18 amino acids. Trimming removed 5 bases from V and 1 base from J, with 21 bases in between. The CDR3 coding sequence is TGTGCCAGCAGCCCAGAACGGTTTGGCAGGGGAAGCAATCAGCCCCAGCATTTT. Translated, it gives CASSPERFGRGSNQPQHF. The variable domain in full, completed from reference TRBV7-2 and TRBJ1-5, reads GAGVSQSPSNKVTEKGKDVELRCDPISGHTALYWYRQSLGQGLEFLIYFQGNSAPDKSGLPSDRFSAERTGGSVSTLTIQRTQQEDSAVYLCASSPERFGRGSNQPQHFGDGTRLSIL.

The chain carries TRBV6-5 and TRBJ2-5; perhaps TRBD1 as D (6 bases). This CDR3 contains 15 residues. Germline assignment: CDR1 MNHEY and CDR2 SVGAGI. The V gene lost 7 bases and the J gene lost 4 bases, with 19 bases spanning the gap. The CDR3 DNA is TGTGCCAGCAAATCCAGCCCTGGGGGCCTAGAGACCCAGTACTTC. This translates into CASKSSPGGLETQYF.

The CDR3 region is CASSQEYLPDIFTDTQYF. The DNA for the CDR3 is TGTGCCAGCAGCCAAGAGTACCTTCCGGACATCTTCACAGATACGCAGTATTTT. V gene TRBV4-2 combines with J gene TRBJ2-3, with D perhaps TRBD1 (5 bases). V lost 0 bases to trimming and J lost 2 bases, with 18 bases between them. Germline-derived CDR1 and CDR2 are LGHNA and YNFKEQ. This CDR3 has 18 residues.

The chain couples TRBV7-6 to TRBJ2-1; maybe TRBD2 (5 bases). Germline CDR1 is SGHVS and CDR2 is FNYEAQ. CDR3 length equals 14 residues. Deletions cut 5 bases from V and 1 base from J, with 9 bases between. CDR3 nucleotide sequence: TGTGCCAGCAGCACCCGGGGTTCCTACAATGAGCAGTTCTTC. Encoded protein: CASSTRGSYNEQFF.